This T cell receptor (beta chain) was obtained from a study of cytomegalovirus exposure and HLA in healthy donors. The table came from immunoSEQ multiplex PCR; TCRdb's copy has only in-frame clones and leaves some out. The data show about 340,000 clones, with just over 85% seen just once and roughly 0.8% held by the top ten. This clone was observed once. This CDR3 spans 14 amino acids. Per the germline V gene, CDR1 is MDHEN and CDR2 is SYDVKM. V dropped 6 bases and J dropped 4 bases, with 15 bases sitting between them. This TCR derives from a woman aged 18-30 years in good health and CMV-seronegative. This chain links TRBV28 with TRBJ1-1; D not certain. The sample comprised PBMCs. The CDR3 loop reads CASRSPTVFTEAFF. Written as DNA, the CDR3 is TGTGCCAGCAGATCTCCAACAGTTTTCACTGAAGCTTTCTTT. The variable domain in full, with the rest retrieved from reference TRBV28 and TRBJ1-1, is DVKVTQSSRYLVKRTGEKVFLECVQDMDHENMFWYRQDPGLGLRLIYFSYDVKMKEKGDIPEGYSVSREKKERFSLILESASTNQTSMYLCASRSPTVFTEAFFGQGTRLTVV.